The following is a TCR beta chain sequence with its context. Its antigen is unknown. Trimming pared 5 bases from V and 0 bases from J, leaving 11 bases between. The CDR3 covers 15 residues. CDR1 is GTSNPN and CDR2 is SVGIG in the germline V gene (reference sequence). This entry comes from a study of siplizumab effects on memory and regulatory T cells. Sequenced by immunoSEQ multiplex PCR; TCRdb stores in-frame clones only, minus some. The sample holds about 110,000 clones, about 92% seen once. Study-wide results and caveats: Whether proliferating Tregs in siplizumab cultures suppress was not functionally confirmed.

The chain combines TRBV30 with TRBJ2-6; possible D gene TRBD2, 6 bases. The sequence derives from a human donor in good health. The sample was Tregs sorted from blood. CDR3 in amino acids: CAWLYGGSGANVLTF. Here the CDR3 DNA reads TGTGCCTGGCTTTACGGGGGCTCTGGGGCCAACGTCCTGACTTTC. The full variable domain, its missing parts supplied by reference TRBV30 and TRBJ2-6, is SQTIHQWPATLVQPVGSPLSLECTVEGTSNPNLYWYRQAAGRGLQLLFYSVGIGQISSEVPQNLSASRPQDRQFILSSKKLLLSDSGFYLCAWLYGGSGANVLTFGAGSRLTVL.